The next 15 T cell receptor beta chains were all read from a single sample in a study of T cell responses to AZD1222 COVID-19 vaccine. TCRdb's copy holds only in-frame clones and misses some; the assay was immunoSEQ multiplex PCR. The sample contains around 130,000 clones, around 90% of which appear only once. Sequences were derived from peripheral blood, sampled 28 days after the second AZD1222 dose. These receptors originate from an adult who received the AZD1222 COVID-19 vaccine.

The chain couples TRBV11-2 to TRBJ1-2; D gene unclear. Trimming took 1 base from V and 7 from J, leaving 7 bases between them. From germline, CDR1 is SGHAT and CDR2 FQNNGV. CDR3 length: 12 residues. CDR3 bases: TGTGCCAGCAGCTTAGGGATATCTGGCTACACCTTC. Protein sequence: CASSLGISGYTF.

The chain uses TRBV27 and TRBJ2-1, with no clear D. Germline CDR1 is MNHEY and CDR2 is SMNVEV (reference sequence). The CDR3 runs 12 residues. Trimming took off 6 bases at V and 9 bases at J, with 12 bases between the two ends. In DNA form, the CDR3 reads TGTGCCAGCAGAATGAGATTGGGTGAGCAGTTCTTC. This translates into CASRMRLGEQFF.

The chain is built from TRBV6-5 and TRBJ2-2; weak D call: TRBD1 (5 bases). This CDR3 comprises 14 residues. V dropped 6 bases and J dropped 4 bases, with 12 bases sitting between them. Germline V gene lookup returns CDR1 MNHEY and CDR2 SVGAGI. The CDR3 DNA is TGTGCCAGCAGGGCTTCCAGGGTCACCGGGGAGCTGTTTTTT. Its translation is CASRASRVTGELFF.

The chain joins TRBV9 to TRBJ1-2, with 7 bases aligning to TRBD1. The CDR3 length is 17 residues. Germline V gene lookup returns CDR1 SGDLS and CDR2 YYNGEE. The junction had 11 bases not matched to a gene; V was cut back by 3 bases and J by 0 bases. CDR3 in amino acids: CASSDPGQQPPNYGYTF. In nucleotides, the CDR3 is TGTGCCAGCAGCGATCCGGGACAGCAACCCCCTAACTATGGCTACACCTTC.

The V gene is TRBV9, the J gene TRBJ1-6; tentative D call: TRBD1 (6 bases). Germline lookup yields CDR1 SGDLS and CDR2 YYNGEE. The CDR3 has 15 amino acids. The ends were cut back, 6 bases at V and 7 bases at J, with 17 bases in the middle. CDR3 coding DNA: TGTGCCAGCACCCCCTACAGGGTAGGGAATTCACCCCTCCACTTT. This codes for CASTPYRVGNSPLHF.

The V call is TRBV18, the J call TRBJ2-1, with D perhaps matching TRBD2 (6 bases). Germline assignment: CDR1 KGHSH and CDR2 LQKENI. This CDR3 contains 17 residues. V lost 1 base to trimming and J lost 5 bases, with 18 bases between them. The CDR3 DNA is TGTGCCAGCTCACCACGGGTAGCGGTCGCCCCAAACAATGAGCAGTTCTTC. Its translation: CASSPRVAVAPNNEQFF.

The chain carries TRBV11-2 and TRBJ1-1; no reliable D call. Looked up from germline, CDR1 is SGHAT and CDR2 is FQNNGV. The CDR3 is 11 residues long. V was shortened by 6 bases and J by 11 bases, with 13 bases between the two germline ends. CDR3 residues: CASSSGGVAFF. DNA of the CDR3: TGTGCCAGCAGTTCAGGTGGGGTTGCTTTCTTT.

V gene TRBV9 combines with J gene TRBJ2-7; D is perhaps TRBD1 or TRBD2 (6 bases each). Germline loops: CDR1 SGDLS, CDR2 YYNGEE. The V end lost 4 bases, the J end lost 1 base, and 12 bases lay between the germline ends. The CDR3 extends over 14 amino acids. CDR3: CASSSRGHSYEQYF. DNA for the CDR3: TGTGCCAGCAGCTCCCGGGGGCATTCCTACGAGCAGTACTTC.

The chain employs TRBV9 and TRBJ1-1; TRBD1 matches at 10 bases. After removal of 0 bases from V and 0 bases from J, the junction contained 2 bases not matched to a gene. This CDR3 has 16 residues. Per germline, CDR1 SGDLS and CDR2 YYNGEE. The CDR3 nucleotides read TGTGCCAGCAGCGTAGGGGGGACAGGGGTGAACACTGAAGCTTTCTTT. Amino acid sequence: CASSVGGTGVNTEAFF.

The chain links TRBV21-1 to TRBJ1-2. TRBV21-1 is a pseudogene segment. The CDR3 covers 14 residues. CDR3 protein: CASSKELGEGGYTF. The CDR3 DNA is TGTGCCAGCAGCAAAGAGTTGGGGGAGGGAGGCTACACCTTC.

V gene TRBV3-1 (or the pseudogene TRBV3-2) combines with J gene TRBJ2-7; D is uncertain. The CDR3 has 14 residues. CDR1 and CDR2 from the germline V gene are LGHDT and YNNKEL (reference sequence). The ends were cut back, 1 base at V and 5 bases at J, with 12 bases in the middle. In nucleotides, the CDR3 is TGTGCCAGCAGCCAAGTTGCCGCATCCCACGAGCAGTACGTC. This translates into CASSQVAASHEQYV.

The chain employs TRBV7-9 and TRBJ2-3; TRBD2 aligns across 10 bases. Germline assignment: CDR1 SEHNR and CDR2 FQNEAQ (reference sequence). This CDR3 has 18 residues. V lost 5 bases to trimming and J lost 2 bases; unmatched junction nucleotides: 13. The CDR3 is CASSGSWTSGLVTDTQYF. CDR3 coding DNA: TGTGCCAGCAGCGGATCGTGGACTAGCGGATTGGTCACAGATACGCAGTATTTT. The entire variable domain, with the rest obtained from reference TRBV7-9 and TRBJ2-3, is as follows: DTGVSQNPRHKITKRGQNVTFRCDPISEHNRLYWYRQTLGQGPEFLTYFQNEAQLEKSRLLSDRFSAERPKGSFSTLEIQRTEQGDSAMYLCASSGSWTSGLVTDTQYFGPGTRLTVL.

V gene TRBV24-1 combines with J gene TRBJ2-5; 11 positions agree with TRBD2. The CDR3 sequence is 16 residues long. V was clipped by 4 bases and J by 4 bases; unmatched bases: 7. Germline CDR1 reads KGHDR; CDR2 reads SFDVKD. The CDR3 sequence: CATSESGTSGGETQYF. As DNA, the CDR3 is TGTGCCACCAGTGAGTCCGGGACTAGCGGCGGAGAGACCCAGTACTTC.

This chain uses TRBV30 with TRBJ1-5; D gene ambiguous. The CDR3 runs 13 residues. Germline V gene data show CDR1 as GTSNPN and CDR2 as SVGIG (reference sequence). V lost 0 bases and J lost 6, with 9 bases in between. The CDR3 region has the DNA TGTGCCTGGAGTGTACACTCGGGTCAGCCCCAGCATTTT. It specifies CAWSVHSGQPQHF.

The rearrangement uses TRBV7-2 and TRBJ1-1; D gene uncertain. The CDR3 covers 12 residues. Looked up from germline, CDR1 is SGHTA and CDR2 is FQGNSA. Trimming took 0 bases from V and 10 from J, leaving 9 bases between them. The CDR3 coding sequence is TGTGCCAGCAGCTTAGCGCGGTCGAGAGCTTTCTTT. Its protein product is CASSLARSRAFF.